Described below is a single T cell receptor beta chain sequence and its context. Data came from immunoSEQ multiplex PCR; TCRdb stores just in-frame clones and leaves some out. Of over 90,000 clones listed, around 93% are singletons. This sample stems from a study of T cell changes during pregnancy in multiple sclerosis. The ends lost 7 bases at V and 5 bases at J; junction bases unmatched: 9. Germline V gives CDR1 SNHLY, CDR2 FYNNEI. CDR3 length: 15 residues. Source: peripheral blood, taken before pregnancy. This sequence originates from a female donor with multiple sclerosis, enrolled in a pregnancy study. The chain combines TRBV2 with TRBJ2-5, with 11 bases matching TRBD2. Here the CDR3 DNA reads TGTGCCAGCATCATTAGCGGGGGGGCGTTTGAGACCCAGTACTTC. Amino acids: CASIISGGAFETQYF.